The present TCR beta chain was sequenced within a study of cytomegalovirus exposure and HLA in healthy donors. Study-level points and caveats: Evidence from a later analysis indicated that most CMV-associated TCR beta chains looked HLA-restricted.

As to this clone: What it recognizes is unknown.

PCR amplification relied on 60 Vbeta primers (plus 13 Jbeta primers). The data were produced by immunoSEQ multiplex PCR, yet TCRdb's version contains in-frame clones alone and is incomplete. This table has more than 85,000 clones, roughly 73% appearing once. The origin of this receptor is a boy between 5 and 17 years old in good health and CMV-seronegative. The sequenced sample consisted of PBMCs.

The CDR3 loop is CASSLADSNNEQFF. The CDR3 bases are TGTGCCAGCAGCTTAGCCGACTCAAACAATGAGCAGTTCTTC. This chain links TRBV11-3 with TRBJ2-1; D remains unclear. The CDR3 has 14 amino acids. Germline V gene sequence: CDR1 SGHNT, CDR2 YENEEA. V was trimmed by 1 base and J by 5 bases, leaving 9 bases between them.